This T cell receptor (beta chain) was obtained from a study of blood T cell repertoires in COVID-19. Overall study context: COVID-19 samples from acute and convalescent phases originated in the United States, Italy and Spain.

TCRdb's copy holds only in-frame clones and misses some; the assay was immunoSEQ multiplex PCR. The sample holds more than 25,000 clones, approximately 82% seen once. V lost 4 bases to trimming and J lost 10 bases; unmatched junction nucleotides: 7. The CDR3 extends over 14 amino acids. Germline V gives CDR1 SEHNR, CDR2 FQNEAQ (reference sequence). There are a few counts of this clone. Sequenced input: peripheral blood. The receptor comes from a human donor in a cohort sampled during active COVID-19. V and J are TRBV7-9 and TRBJ1-6; 7 bases map to TRBD1. DNA of the CDR3: TGTGCCAGCAGCTCAAGACAGGGAGGATCACCCCTCCACTTT. This codes for CASSSRQGGSPLHF.